This paragraph covers one TCR beta chain sequence. The sample originates from a study of blood T cell repertoires in COVID-19. Study-wide background: Donors in the United States, Italy and Spain gave samples during acute or convalescent COVID-19. In each case, the material was cDNA or gDNA derived from T cells, B-cell-depleted T cells, or PBMCs.

Original analysis: Reference gene primer amplification yielded estimated nucleated cell counts. Assay used: immunoSEQ multiplex PCR; TCRdb lists only in-frame clones, some missing. V and J calls and clone size follow that table, whereas D and trimming were derived from the DNA. The data show 150,000 to 200,000 clones, about nine tenths seen once. The germline gives CDR1 SEHNR, CDR2 FQNEAQ (reference sequence). The CDR3 contains 14 residues. V was pared by 8 bases and J by 5 bases, with 18 bases between. Input material: peripheral blood. The origin of this receptor is a man between 60 and 75 years old with acute or convalescent COVID-19. The gene calls are TRBV7-9 and TRBJ2-5; the D gene is possibly TRBD2 (7 bases). The CDR3 is CASAAKGGGETQYF. CDR3 nucleotide sequence: TGTGCCAGCGCAGCAAAAGGGGGAGGGGAGACCCAGTACTTC.